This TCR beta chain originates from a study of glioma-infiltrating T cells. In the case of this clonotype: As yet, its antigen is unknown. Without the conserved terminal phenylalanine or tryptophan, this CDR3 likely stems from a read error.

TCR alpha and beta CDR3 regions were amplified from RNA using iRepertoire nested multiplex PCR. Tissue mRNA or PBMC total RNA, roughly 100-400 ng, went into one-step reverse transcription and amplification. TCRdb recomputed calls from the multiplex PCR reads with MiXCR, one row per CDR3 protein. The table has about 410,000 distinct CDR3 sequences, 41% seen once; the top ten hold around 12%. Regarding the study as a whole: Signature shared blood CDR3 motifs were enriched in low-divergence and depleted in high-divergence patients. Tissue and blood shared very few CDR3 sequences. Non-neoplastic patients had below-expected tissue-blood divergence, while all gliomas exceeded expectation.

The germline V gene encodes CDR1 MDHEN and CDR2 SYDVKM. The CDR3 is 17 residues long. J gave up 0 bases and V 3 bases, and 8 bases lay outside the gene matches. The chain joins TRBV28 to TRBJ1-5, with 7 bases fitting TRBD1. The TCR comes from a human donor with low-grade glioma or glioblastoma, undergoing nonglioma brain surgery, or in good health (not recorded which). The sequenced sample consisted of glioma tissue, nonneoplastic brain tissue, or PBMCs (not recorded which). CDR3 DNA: TGTGCCAGCAGTTTTGCAGGGGGTGGGTATAGCAATCAGCCCCAGCATCTT. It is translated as CASSFAGGGYSNQPQHL.